This TCR beta chain stems from a study of cytomegalovirus exposure and HLA in healthy donors. Study results and caveats: For cytomegalovirus status, the classifier reportedly gave diagnoses with high specificity and sensitivity. As a later analysis revealed, most CMV-associated TCR beta chains appeared HLA-restricted. A missense variant in DCLRE1C was later tied to TCR beta V- and J-gene trimming.

Trimming cost V 0 bases and J 6 bases, with 13 bases left between them. Germline CDR1 reads SGHRS; CDR2 reads YFSETQ. CDR3 length: 14 amino acids. Regarding this clone: Its antigen is not identified.

Likely unrecorded immune exposures existed in these nominally healthy donors. This PCR relied on a set of 60 Vbeta primers and 13 Jbeta primers. Profiled with immunoSEQ multiplex PCR; TCRdb holds only in-frame clones, not every one. The sample records 85,000 to 130,000 clones, about 70% being singletons. J is TRBJ2-7 and V is TRBV5-1; D is uncertain. Sequencing input: PBMCs. The clonotype was recovered from a boy under 18 in good health and CMV-seronegative. The CDR3 nucleotides are TGCGCCAGCAGCTTGGACGGGTTGTGGAGCGAGCAGTACTTC. This translates into CASSLDGLWSEQYF.